This T cell receptor (beta chain) was retrieved from a study of blood T cell repertoires in COVID-19. Germline loops: CDR1 MNHNS, CDR2 SASEGT. The CDR3 totals 14 residues. Between the trimmed V and J ends, which lost 2 bases and 11 bases, there was a span of 13 bases. Profiled with immunoSEQ multiplex PCR; TCRdb holds only in-frame clones, not every one. This repertoire shows some 240,000 clones, approximately 88% found once; its top ten account for about 9.4%. The chain recombines TRBV6-1 with TRBJ1-6; D perhaps matches TRBD1 (5 bases). Input material: peripheral blood. The TCR originated in an older woman with COVID-19, enrolled during active disease. The chain's CDR3 is CASSEQGTVTPLHF. CDR3 nucleotides: TGTGCCAGCAGTGAACAGGGAACAGTGACACCCCTCCACTTT.